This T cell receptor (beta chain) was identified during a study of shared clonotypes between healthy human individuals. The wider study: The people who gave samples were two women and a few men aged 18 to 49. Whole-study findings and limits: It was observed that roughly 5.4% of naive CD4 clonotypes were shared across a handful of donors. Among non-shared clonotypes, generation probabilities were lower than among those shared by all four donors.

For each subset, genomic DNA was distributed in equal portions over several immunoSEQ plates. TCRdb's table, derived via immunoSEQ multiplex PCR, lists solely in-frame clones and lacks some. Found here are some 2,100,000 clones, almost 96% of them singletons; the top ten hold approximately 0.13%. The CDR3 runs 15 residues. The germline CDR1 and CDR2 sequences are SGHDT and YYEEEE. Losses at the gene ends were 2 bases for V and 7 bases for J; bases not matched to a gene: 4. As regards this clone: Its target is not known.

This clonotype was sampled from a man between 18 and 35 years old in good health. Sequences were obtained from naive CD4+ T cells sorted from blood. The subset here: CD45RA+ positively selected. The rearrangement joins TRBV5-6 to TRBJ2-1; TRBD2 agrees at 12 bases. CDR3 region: CASSFSGTSGNEQFF. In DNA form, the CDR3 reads TGTGCCAGCAGCTTCTCCGGGACTAGCGGGAATGAGCAGTTCTTC.